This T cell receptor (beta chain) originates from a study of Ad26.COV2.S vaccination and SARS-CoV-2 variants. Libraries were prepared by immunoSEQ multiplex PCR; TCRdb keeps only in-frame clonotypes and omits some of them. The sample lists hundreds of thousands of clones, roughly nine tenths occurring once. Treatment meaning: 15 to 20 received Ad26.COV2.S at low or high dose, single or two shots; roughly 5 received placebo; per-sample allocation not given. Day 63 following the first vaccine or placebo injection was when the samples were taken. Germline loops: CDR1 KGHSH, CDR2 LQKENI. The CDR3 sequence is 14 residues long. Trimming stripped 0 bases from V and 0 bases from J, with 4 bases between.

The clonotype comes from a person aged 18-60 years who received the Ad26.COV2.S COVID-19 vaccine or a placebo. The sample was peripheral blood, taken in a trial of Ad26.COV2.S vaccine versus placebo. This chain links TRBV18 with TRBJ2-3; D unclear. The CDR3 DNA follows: TGTGCCAGCTCACCACCGGAGAGCACAGATACGCAGTATTTT. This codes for CASSPPESTDTQYF.